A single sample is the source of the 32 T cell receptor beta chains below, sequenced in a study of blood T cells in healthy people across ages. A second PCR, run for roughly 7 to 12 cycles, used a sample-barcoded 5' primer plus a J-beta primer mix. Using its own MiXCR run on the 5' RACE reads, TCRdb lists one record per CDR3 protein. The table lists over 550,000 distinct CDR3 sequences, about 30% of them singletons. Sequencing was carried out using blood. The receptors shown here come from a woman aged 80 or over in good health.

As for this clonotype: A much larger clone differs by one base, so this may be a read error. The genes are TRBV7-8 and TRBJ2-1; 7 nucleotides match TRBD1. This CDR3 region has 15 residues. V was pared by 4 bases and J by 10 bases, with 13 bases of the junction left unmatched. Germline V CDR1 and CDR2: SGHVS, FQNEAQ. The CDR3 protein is CASSSRTGRAYEQFF. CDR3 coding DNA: TGTGCCAGCAGCTCCCGGACAGGTCGGGCCTACGAGCAGTTCTTC.

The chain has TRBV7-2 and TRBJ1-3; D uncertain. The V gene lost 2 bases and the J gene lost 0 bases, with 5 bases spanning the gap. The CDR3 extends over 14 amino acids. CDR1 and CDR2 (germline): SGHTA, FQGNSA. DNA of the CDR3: TGTGCCAGCAGCTTACAGGTCTCTGGAAACACCATATATTTT. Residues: CASSLQVSGNTIYF.

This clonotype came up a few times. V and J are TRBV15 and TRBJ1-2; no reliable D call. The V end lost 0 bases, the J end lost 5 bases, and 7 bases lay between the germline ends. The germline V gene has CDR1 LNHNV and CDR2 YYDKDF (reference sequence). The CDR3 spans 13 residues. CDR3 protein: CATSRDGRYGYTF. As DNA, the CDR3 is TGTGCCACCAGCAGAGATGGCCGATATGGCTACACCTTC.

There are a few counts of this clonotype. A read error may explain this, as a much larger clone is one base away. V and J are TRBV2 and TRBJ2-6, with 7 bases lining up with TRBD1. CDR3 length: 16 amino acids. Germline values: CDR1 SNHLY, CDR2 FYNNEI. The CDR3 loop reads CASSRQGSAGANVRTF. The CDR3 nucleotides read TGTGCCAGCAGCCGACAGGGTTCTGCTGGGGCCAACGTCCGGACTTTC.

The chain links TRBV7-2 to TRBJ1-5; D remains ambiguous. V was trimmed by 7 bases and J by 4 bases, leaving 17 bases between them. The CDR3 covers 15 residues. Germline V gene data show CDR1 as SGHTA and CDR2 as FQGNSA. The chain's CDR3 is CASTIPRRQNQPQHF. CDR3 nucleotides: TGTGCCAGCACCATACCGAGACGGCAGAATCAGCCCCAGCATTTT.

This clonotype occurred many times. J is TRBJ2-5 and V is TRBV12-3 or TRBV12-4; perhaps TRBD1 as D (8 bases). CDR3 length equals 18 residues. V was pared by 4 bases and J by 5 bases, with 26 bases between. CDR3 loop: CASSSGQGGGLLRETQYF. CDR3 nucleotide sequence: TGTGCCAGCAGTTCCGGACAGGGCGGGGGTCTACTGAGGGAGACCCAGTACTTC.

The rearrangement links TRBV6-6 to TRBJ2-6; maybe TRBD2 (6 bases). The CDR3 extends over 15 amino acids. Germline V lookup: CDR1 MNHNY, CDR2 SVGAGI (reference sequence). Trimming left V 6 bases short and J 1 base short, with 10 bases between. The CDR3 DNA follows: TGTGCCAGCAGACCTGGGGGGTCTGGGGCCAACGTCCTGACTTTC. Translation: CASRPGGSGANVLTF.

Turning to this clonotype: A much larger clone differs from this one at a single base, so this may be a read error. CDR3 sequence (DNA): TGCAGTGCTAGAACCCCTCCGGGACAGGGATTAAATGAGCAGTACTTC. Protein sequence: CSARTPPGQGLNEQYF. This chain links TRBV20-1 with TRBJ2-5; 9 nucleotides match TRBD1. This CDR3 is 16 amino acids long. V lost 2 bases and J lost 11; bases outside the gene matches: 18. Germline CDR1 is DFQATT and CDR2 is SNEGSKA (reference sequence).

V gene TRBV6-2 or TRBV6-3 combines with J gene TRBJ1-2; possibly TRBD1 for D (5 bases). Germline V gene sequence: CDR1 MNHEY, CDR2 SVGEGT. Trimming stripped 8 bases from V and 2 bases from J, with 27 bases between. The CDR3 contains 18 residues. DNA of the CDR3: TGTGCCAGCCGGACGGGTTCAGGGCCCTCAACCCTCAACTATGGCTACACCTTC. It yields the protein CASRTGSGPSTLNYGYTF.

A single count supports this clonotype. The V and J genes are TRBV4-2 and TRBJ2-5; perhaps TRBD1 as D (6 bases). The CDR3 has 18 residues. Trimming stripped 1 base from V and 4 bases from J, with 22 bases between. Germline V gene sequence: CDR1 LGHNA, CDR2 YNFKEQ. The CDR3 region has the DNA TGTGCCAGCAGCCAAGCTGGGGGCCTAGTACTCTCATCAGAGACCCAGTACTTC. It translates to CASSQAGGLVLSSETQYF.

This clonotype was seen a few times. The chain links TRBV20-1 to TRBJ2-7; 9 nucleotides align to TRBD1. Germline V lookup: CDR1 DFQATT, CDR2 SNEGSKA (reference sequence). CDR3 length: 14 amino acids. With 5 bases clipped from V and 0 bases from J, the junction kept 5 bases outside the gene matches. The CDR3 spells CSAETTGGSYEQYF. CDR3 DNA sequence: TGCAGTGCTGAGACGACAGGGGGCTCCTACGAGCAGTACTTC.

The CDR3 reads CSAGYMNTEAFF. The CDR3 nucleotides read TGCAGCGCGGGTTATATGAACACTGAAGCTTTCTTT. J is TRBJ1-1 and V is TRBV29-1, with unresolved D. The CDR3 consists of 12 residues. V dropped 7 bases and J dropped 0 bases, with 9 bases sitting between them. CDR1 is SQVTM, CDR2 ANQGSEA, per germline.

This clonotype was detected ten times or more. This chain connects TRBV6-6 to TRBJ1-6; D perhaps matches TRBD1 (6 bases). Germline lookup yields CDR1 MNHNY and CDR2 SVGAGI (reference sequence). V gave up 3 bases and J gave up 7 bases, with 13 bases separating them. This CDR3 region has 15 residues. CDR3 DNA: TGTGCCAGCAGTTATCAGGCAGGGGACAATTCACCCCTCCACTTT. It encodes CASSYQAGDNSPLHF.

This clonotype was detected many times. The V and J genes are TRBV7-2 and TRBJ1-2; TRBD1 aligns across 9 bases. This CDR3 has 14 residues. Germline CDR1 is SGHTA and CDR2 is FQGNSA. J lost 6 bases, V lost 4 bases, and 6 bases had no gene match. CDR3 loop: CASSSGTGKNGYTF. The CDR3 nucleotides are TGTGCCAGCAGCTCAGGGACAGGGAAGAATGGCTACACCTTC.

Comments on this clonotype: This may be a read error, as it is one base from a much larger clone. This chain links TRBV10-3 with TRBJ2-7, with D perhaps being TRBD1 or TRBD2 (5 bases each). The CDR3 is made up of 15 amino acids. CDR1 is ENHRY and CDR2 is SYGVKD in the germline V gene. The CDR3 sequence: CAIGDPGTGSYEQYF. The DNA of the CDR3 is TGTGCCATCGGTGACCCCGGGACGGGCTCCTACGAGCAGTACTTC.

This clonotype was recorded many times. CDR3 sequence: CASKIAGGLYEQYF. The CDR3 region has the DNA TGTGCCAGCAAAATAGCGGGAGGGCTCTACGAGCAGTACTTC. This chain links TRBV27 with TRBJ2-7, with 11 nucleotides matching TRBD2. The V segment lost 7 bases and the J segment 3 bases; nucleotides outside the gene matches: 5. Per germline, CDR1 MNHEY and CDR2 SMNVEV (reference sequence). The CDR3 contains 14 residues.

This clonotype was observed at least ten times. The CDR3 coding sequence is TGTGCCAGTAGTGGGGGCAGGGAGGGGAATCAGCCCCAGCATTTT. This translates into CASSGGREGNQPQHF. The rearrangement uses TRBV19 and TRBJ1-5, with a tentative D call TRBD1 (6 bases). Trimming shortened V by 5 bases and J by 4 bases, and 15 bases separated the two germline ends. The CDR3 covers 15 residues. Germline values: CDR1 LNHDA, CDR2 SQIVND (reference sequence). The complete variable domain, with remaining parts taken from reference TRBV19 and TRBJ1-5, reads DGGITQSPKYLFRKEGQNVTLSCEQNLNHDAMYWYRQDPGQGLRLIYYSQIVNDFQKGDIAEGYSVSREKKESFPLTVTSAQKNPTAFYLCASSGGREGNQPQHFGDGTRLSIL.

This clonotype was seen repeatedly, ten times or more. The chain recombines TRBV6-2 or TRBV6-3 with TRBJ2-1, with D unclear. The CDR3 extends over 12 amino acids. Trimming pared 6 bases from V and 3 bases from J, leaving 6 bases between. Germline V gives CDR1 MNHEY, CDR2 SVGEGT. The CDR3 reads CASSYSYNEQFF. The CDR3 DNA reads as TGTGCCAGCAGCTACAGCTACAATGAGCAGTTCTTC.

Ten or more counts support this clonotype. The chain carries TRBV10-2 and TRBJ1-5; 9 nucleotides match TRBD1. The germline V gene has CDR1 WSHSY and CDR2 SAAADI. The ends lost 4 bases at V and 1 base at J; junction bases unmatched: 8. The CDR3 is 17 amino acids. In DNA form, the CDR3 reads TGCGCCAGCAGTGCCCAGGACAGGGGAGGGAGCAATCAGCCCCAGCATTTT. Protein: CASSAQDRGGSNQPQHF.

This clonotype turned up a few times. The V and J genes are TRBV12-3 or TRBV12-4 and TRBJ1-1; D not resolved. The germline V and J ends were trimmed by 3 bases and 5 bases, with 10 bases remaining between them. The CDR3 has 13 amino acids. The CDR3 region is CASSLKSRTEAFF. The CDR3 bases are TGTGCCAGCAGTTTGAAGTCTAGGACTGAAGCTTTCTTT.

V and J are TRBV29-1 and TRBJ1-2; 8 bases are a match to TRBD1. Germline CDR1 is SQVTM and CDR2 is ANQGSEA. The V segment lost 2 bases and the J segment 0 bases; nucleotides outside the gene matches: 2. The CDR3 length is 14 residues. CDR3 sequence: CSVELTGANYGYTF. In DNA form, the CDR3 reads TGCAGCGTTGAACTGACAGGGGCTAACTATGGCTACACCTTC.

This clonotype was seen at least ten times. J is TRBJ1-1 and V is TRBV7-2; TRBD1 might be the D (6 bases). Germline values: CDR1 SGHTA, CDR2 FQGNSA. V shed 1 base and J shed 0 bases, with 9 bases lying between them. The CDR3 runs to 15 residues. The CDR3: CASSLVTGLNTEAFF. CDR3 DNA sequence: TGTGCCAGCAGCTTAGTGACAGGATTGAACACTGAAGCTTTCTTT.

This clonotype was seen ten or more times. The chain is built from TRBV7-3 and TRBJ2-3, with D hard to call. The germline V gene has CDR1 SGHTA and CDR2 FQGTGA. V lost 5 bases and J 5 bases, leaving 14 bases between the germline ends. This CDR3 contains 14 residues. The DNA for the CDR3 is TGTGCCAGCAGCGAAAAGGGCTACCGAGATACGCAGTATTTT. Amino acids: CASSEKGYRDTQYF.

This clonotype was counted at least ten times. The CDR3 bases are TGTGCCATCAGTGTGGGGGGGGCCGAAGATACGCAGTATTTT. Translated: CAISVGGAEDTQYF. The chain joins TRBV10-3 to TRBJ2-3; maybe TRBD2 (7 bases). CDR1 is ENHRY, CDR2 SYGVKD, per germline. The V end was cut by 4 bases, the J end by 5 bases, with 13 bases between. This CDR3 is built from 14 residues.

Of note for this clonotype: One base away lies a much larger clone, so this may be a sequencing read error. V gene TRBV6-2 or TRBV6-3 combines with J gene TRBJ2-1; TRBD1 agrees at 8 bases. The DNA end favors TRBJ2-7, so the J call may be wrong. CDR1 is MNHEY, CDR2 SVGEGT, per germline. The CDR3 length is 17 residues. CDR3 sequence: CASSYRGQAYSYNEQYF. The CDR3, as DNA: TGTGCCAGCAGTTACAGGGGACAGGCTTACTCCTACAATGAGCAGTACTTC.

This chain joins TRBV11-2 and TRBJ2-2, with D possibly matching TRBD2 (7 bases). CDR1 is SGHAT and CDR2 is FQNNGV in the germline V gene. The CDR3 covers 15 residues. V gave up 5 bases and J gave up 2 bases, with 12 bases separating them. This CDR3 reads CASSVAGANTGELFF. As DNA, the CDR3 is TGTGCCAGCAGCGTTGCGGGGGCTAACACCGGGGAGCTGTTTTTT.

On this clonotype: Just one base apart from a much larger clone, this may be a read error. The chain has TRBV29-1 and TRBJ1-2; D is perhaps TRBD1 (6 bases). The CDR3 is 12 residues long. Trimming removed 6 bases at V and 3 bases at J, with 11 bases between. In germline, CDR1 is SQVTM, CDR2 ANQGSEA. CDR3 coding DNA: TGCAGCGTGAGTAGGGGGGACTATGGCTACACCTTC. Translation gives CSVSRGDYGYTF.

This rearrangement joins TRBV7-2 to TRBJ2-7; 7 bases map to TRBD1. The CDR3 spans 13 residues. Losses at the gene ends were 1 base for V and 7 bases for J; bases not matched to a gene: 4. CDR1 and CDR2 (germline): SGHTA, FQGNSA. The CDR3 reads CTSSLDRGDEQYF. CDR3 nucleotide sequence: TGTACCAGCAGCTTAGACAGGGGAGATGAGCAGTACTTC.

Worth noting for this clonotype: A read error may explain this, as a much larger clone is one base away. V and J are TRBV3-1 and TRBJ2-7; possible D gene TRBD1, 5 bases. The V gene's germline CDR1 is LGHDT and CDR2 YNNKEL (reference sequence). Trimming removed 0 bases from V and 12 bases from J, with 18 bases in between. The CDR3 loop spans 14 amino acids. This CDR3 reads CASSQDNRKGSGYF. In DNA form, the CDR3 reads TGTGCCAGCAGCCAAGATAATAGGAAGGGGTCGGGGTACTTC.

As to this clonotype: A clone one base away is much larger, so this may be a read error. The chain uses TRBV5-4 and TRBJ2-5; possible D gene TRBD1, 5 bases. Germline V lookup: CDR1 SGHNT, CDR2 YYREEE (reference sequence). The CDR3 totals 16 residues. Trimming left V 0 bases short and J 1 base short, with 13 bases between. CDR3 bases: TGTGCCAGCAGCTTGGCAGGGTCCGGGCTCCAAGAGACCCAGTACTTC. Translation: CASSLAGSGLQETQYF.

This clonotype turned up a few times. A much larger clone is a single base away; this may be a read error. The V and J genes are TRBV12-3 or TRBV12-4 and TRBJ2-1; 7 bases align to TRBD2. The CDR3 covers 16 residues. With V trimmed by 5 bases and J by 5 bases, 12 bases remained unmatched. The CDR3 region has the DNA TGTGCCAGCAGTGCTGGACGAGCGGGACCAGACAATGAGCAGTTCTTC. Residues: CASSAGRAGPDNEQFF.

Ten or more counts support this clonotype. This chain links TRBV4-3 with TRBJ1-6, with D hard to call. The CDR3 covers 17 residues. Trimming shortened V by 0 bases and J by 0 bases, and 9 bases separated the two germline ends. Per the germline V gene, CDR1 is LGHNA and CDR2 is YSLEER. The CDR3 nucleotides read TGCGCCAGCAGCCAAGAGCTTTTAAGCTCCTATAATTCACCCCTCCACTTT. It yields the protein CASSQELLSSYNSPLHF.